A single sample is the source of the 30 T cell receptor beta chains below, sequenced in a study of cytomegalovirus exposure and HLA in healthy donors. The PCR had 60 Vbeta and 13 Jbeta primers. Measured with immunoSEQ multiplex PCR; TCRdb has only the in-frame clones, and not every one. Of 65,000 to 75,000 clones listed, approximately 67% are singletons. The sample comprised PBMCs. The receptors derive from a woman aged 25 to 45 in good health and CMV-seronegative.

As regards this clone: Germline is not matched at one junction end, which may reflect a read error. The V call is TRBV30, the J call TRBJ1-6, with TRBD1 as a possible D gene (6 bases). Germline loops: CDR1 GTSNPN, CDR2 SVGIG (reference sequence). The CDR3 is 14 residues long. The CDR3, as DNA: TGTGCCTGGCCCCCGGGACACGGAAATTCCCCCCTCCACTTT. Residues: CAWPPGHGNSPLHF.

The J gene is TRBJ2-7, the V gene TRBV7-2; unclear D gene. Trimming left V 5 bases short and J 3 bases short, with 17 bases between. CDR3 size: 15 residues. Germline V gene data show CDR1 as SGHTA and CDR2 as FQGNSA. The CDR3 here is CASSPPRRFGYEQYF. The CDR3, as DNA: TGTGCCAGCAGCCCCCCGAGGCGCTTCGGCTACGAGCAGTACTTC.

This chain uses TRBV28 with TRBJ2-2; weak D call: TRBD1 (6 bases). Between the trimmed V and J ends, which lost 3 bases and 0 bases, there was a span of 8 bases. There are 15 residues in the CDR3. Per the germline V gene, CDR1 is MDHEN and CDR2 is SYDVKM. CDR3 DNA sequence: TGTGCCAGCAGTTTTCAGGGGACGAACACCGGGGAGCTGTTTTTT. Protein: CASSFQGTNTGELFF.

The chain couples TRBV28 to TRBJ2-1; tentatively, D is TRBD2 (5 bases). In germline, CDR1 is MDHEN, CDR2 SYDVKM. The CDR3 covers 15 residues. The germline V and J ends were trimmed by 6 bases and 1 base, with 13 bases remaining between them. CDR3 in DNA: TGTGCCAGCAGCCTAGCAACAAGTTCCTACAATGAGCAGTTCTTC. This codes for CASSLATSSYNEQFF.

The chain employs TRBV7-3 and TRBJ1-2; TRBD1 matches 9 bases. J gave up 1 base and V 6 bases, and 9 bases lay outside the gene matches. This CDR3 is 16 amino acids long. Looked up from germline, CDR1 is SGHTA and CDR2 is FQGTGA. This chain's CDR3 is CASRPGTGRFNYGYTF. The CDR3 coding sequence is TGTGCCAGCAGACCCGGGACAGGGCGATTTAACTATGGCTACACCTTC.

The J gene is TRBJ2-3, the V gene TRBV9, with D unclear. Germline CDR1 is SGDLS and CDR2 is YYNGEE. V was clipped by 4 bases and J by 1 base, with 7 bases between them. The CDR3 runs to 13 residues. DNA for the CDR3: TGTGCCAGCAGCACTGCTGGCACAGATACGCAGTATTTT. It translates to CASSTAGTDTQYF. Full variable domain (rest looked up from reference TRBV9 and TRBJ2-3): DSGVTQTPKHLITATGQRVTLRCSPRSGDLSVYWYQQSLDQGLQFLIQYYNGEERAKGNILERFSAQQFPDLHSELNLSSLELGDSALYFCASSTAGTDTQYFGPGTRLTVL.

Only a few counts were recorded for this clone. The chain joins TRBV6-4 to TRBJ1-1; the match to TRBD1 covers 7 bases. Germline CDR1 reads MRHNA; CDR2 reads SNTAGT. The CDR3 loop spans 13 amino acids. V was clipped by 5 bases and J by 3 bases; unmatched bases: 3. CDR3 coding DNA: TGTGCCAGCAGTCGTACAGGGGACACTGAAGCTTTCTTT. The encoded protein is CASSRTGDTEAFF.

The chain links TRBV14 to TRBJ2-1; D gene uncertain. Germline lookup yields CDR1 SGHDN and CDR2 FVKESK. Trimming removed 2 bases at V and 8 bases at J, with 10 bases between. This CDR3 spans 13 amino acids. The CDR3 bases are TGTGCCAGCAGCCAATTCGCCCGCGATGAGCAGTTCTTC. Protein: CASSQFARDEQFF.

This clone was observed a handful of times. The chain employs TRBV5-8 and TRBJ2-7; D unclear. Per germline, CDR1 SGHTS and CDR2 YDEGEE. The CDR3 length is 11 residues. The germline V and J ends were trimmed by 4 bases and 3 bases, with 5 bases remaining between them. CDR3 in DNA: TGTGCCAGCAGCCGGGTCTACGAGCAGTACTTC. Amino acids: CASSRVYEQYF. Full variable domain (missing parts from reference TRBV5-8 and TRBJ2-7): EAGVTQSPTHLIKTRGQQATLRCSPISGHTSVYWYQQALGLGLQFLLWYDEGEERNRGNFPPRFSGRQFPNYSSELNVNALELEDSALYLCASSRVYEQYFGPGTRLTVT.

The J gene is TRBJ2-4, the V gene TRBV28; 7 bases line up with TRBD1. Per germline, CDR1 MDHEN and CDR2 SYDVKM. This CDR3 is 19 amino acids long. Trimming at V came to 6 bases and at J to 3 bases, leaving 20 bases not matched to a gene. In DNA form, the CDR3 reads TGTGCCAGCAGGTCAACTAGACAGGGTTTGGGGTTGGACAAAAACATTCAGTACTTC. It yields the protein CASRSTRQGLGLDKNIQYF.

This clone has more than one count but fewer than ten. The chain combines TRBV2 with TRBJ1-4; TRBD1 is a possible D gene (5 bases). CDR1 is SNHLY, CDR2 FYNNEI, per germline. This CDR3 contains 16 residues. V was trimmed by 4 bases and J by 4 bases, leaving 16 bases between them. This CDR3 is CASSGLRQNFNEKLFF. Here the CDR3 DNA reads TGTGCCAGCAGTGGACTCCGACAGAACTTTAATGAAAAACTGTTTTTT. The variable domain in full, with the rest retrieved from reference TRBV2 and TRBJ1-4, is EPEVTQTPSHQVTQMGQEVILRCVPISNHLYFYWYRQILGQKVEFLVSFYNNEISEKSEIFDDQFSVERPDGSNFTLKIRSTKLEDSAMYFCASSGLRQNFNEKLFFGSGTQLSVL.

The chain uses TRBV9 and TRBJ2-3; possibly TRBD2 for D (6 bases). V dropped 3 bases and J dropped 3 bases, with 8 bases sitting between them. This CDR3 comprises 13 residues. CDR1 SGDLS and CDR2 YYNGEE come from the germline V gene. CDR3 coding DNA: TGTGCCAGCAGCGAAGGGAGGACAGATACGCAGTATTTT. It codes for CASSEGRTDTQYF.

The V gene is TRBV28, the J gene TRBJ2-1; D is unresolved. CDR3 length: 18 residues. V was trimmed by 4 bases and J by 5 bases, leaving 24 bases between them. Per the germline V gene, CDR1 is MDHEN and CDR2 is SYDVKM. The chain's CDR3 is CASSSAVDWAEANNEQFF. The CDR3 region has the DNA TGTGCCAGCAGTTCAGCCGTTGATTGGGCCGAAGCTAACAATGAGCAGTTCTTC.

This clone was seen a few times. The chain links TRBV4-1 to TRBJ1-5; 8 bases fit TRBD1. V was clipped by 1 base and J by 1 base; unmatched bases: 12. The CDR3 spans 19 residues. The germline gives CDR1 MGHRA, CDR2 YSYEKL. The CDR3, as DNA: TGCGCCAGCAGCCAAGGCCTAAGACAGGGGACGTTAAGCAATCAGCCCCAGCATTTT. Its protein is CASSQGLRQGTLSNQPQHF.

The V call is TRBV7-2, the J call TRBJ2-1, with D possibly TRBD2 on 5 matching bases. The CDR3 is 14 amino acids. Trimming removed 5 bases at V and 4 bases at J, with 12 bases between. CDR1 and CDR2 (germline): SGHTA, FQGNSA. The CDR3 loop reads CASSQDAGYNEQFF. The CDR3, as DNA: TGTGCCAGCAGCCAAGACGCGGGTTACAATGAGCAGTTCTTC. Complete variable domain (other parts from reference TRBV7-2 and TRBJ2-1): GAGVSQSPSNKVTEKGKDVELRCDPISGHTALYWYRQSLGQGLEFLIYFQGNSAPDKSGLPSDRFSAERTGGSVSTLTIQRTQQEDSAVYLCASSQDAGYNEQFFGPGTRLTVL.

Worth noting for this clone: Other DNA sequences from this sample encode an identical CDR3 as well. The rearrangement joins TRBV7-9 to TRBJ2-5, with 11 positions matching TRBD2. Germline loops: CDR1 SEHNR, CDR2 FQNEAQ (reference sequence). V dropped 5 bases and J dropped 1; count of bases not matched to a gene: 3. The CDR3 has 15 amino acids. CDR3 region: CASSQGTSGQETQYF. The CDR3 bases are TGTGCCAGCAGCCAAGGGACTAGCGGCCAAGAGACCCAGTACTTC.

The V call is TRBV27, the J call TRBJ2-7; the match to TRBD1 covers 11 bases. This CDR3 has 16 amino acids. Germline V gene lookup returns CDR1 MNHEY and CDR2 SMNVEV (reference sequence). The V and J ends lost 0 bases and 4 bases, in that order; junction bases with no gene match: 5. The CDR3 DNA reads as TGTGCCAGCAGTTTATCTTTAGGGGACAGGGGGTACGAGCAGTACTTC. This gives the protein CASSLSLGDRGYEQYF.

This clone has only one observation. The rearrangement links TRBV28 to TRBJ1-2; 8 nucleotides match TRBD1. The CDR3 extends over 15 amino acids. J lost 6 bases, V lost 4 bases, and 10 bases had no gene match. Per the germline V gene, CDR1 is MDHEN and CDR2 is SYDVKM. DNA for the CDR3: TGTGCCAGCAGTTCACACAATGACAGGGGCGATGGCTACACCTTC. Translated: CASSSHNDRGDGYTF.

This clone was picked up one time. The rearrangement links TRBV2 to TRBJ1-2, with 10 bases lining up with TRBD1. Germline CDR1 and CDR2: SNHLY and FYNNEI. The CDR3 consists of 13 residues. The CDR3 DNA follows: TGTGCTACCGGGACAGGGGCAAAGTATGGCTACACCTTC. Protein product: CATGTGAKYGYTF. Looking up the rest from reference TRBV2 and TRBJ1-2 gives the full variable domain: EPEVTQTPSHQVTQMGQEVILRCVPISNHLYFYWYRQILGQKVEFLVSFYNNEISEKSEIFDDQFSVERPDGSNFTLKIRSTKLEDSAMYFCATGTGAKYGYTFGSGTRLTVV.

Of note for this clone: The junction differs from germline at one of its ends, possibly a read error. The sample holds other DNA sequences that translate to the same CDR3. This sequence joins TRBV28 and TRBJ1-1; D unresolved. The CDR3 is made up of 12 amino acids. The germline CDR1 and CDR2 sequences are MDHEN and SYDVKM. DNA of the CDR3: TGTGCTGCGAGTGAATTCGACACTGAAGCCTTCTTT. It translates to CAASEFDTEAFF. Full variable domain (remainder filled in from reference TRBV28 and TRBJ1-1): DVKVTQSSRYLVKRTGEKVFLECVQDMDHENMFWYRQDPGLGLRLIYFSYDVKMKEKGDIPEGYSVSREKKERFSLILESASTNQTSMYLCAASEFDTEAFFGQGTRLTVV.

The gene calls are TRBV4-1 and TRBJ1-1, with D tentatively TRBD1 (5 bases). CDR3 length: 12 residues. The germline gives CDR1 MGHRA, CDR2 YSYEKL. Trimming took 3 bases from V and 11 from J, leaving 13 bases between them. For the CDR3, the DNA is TGCGCCAGCAGCCACCCCCTGGGGGGGGCTTTCTTT. Encoded protein: CASSHPLGGAFF.

This clone was seen only a few times. V is TRBV18 and J is TRBJ2-1; D uncertain. Germline V gene lookup returns CDR1 KGHSH and CDR2 LQKENI. The CDR3 extends over 18 amino acids. Trimming left V 1 base short and J 0 bases short, with 16 bases between. CDR3: CASSPLPPVPGSYNEQFF. The CDR3 bases are TGTGCCAGCTCACCACTCCCCCCAGTTCCTGGCTCCTACAATGAGCAGTTCTTC.

This clone was seen more than once but under ten times. This chain connects TRBV5-1 to TRBJ2-1; D unresolved. The CDR3 sequence is 13 residues long. V lost 4 bases and J lost 5, with 10 bases in between. Germline CDR1 and CDR2: SGHRS and YFSETQ. The CDR3 coding sequence is TGCGCCAGCAGCCACGACACCCACAATGAGCAGTTCTTC. This sequence encodes CASSHDTHNEQFF.

The CDR3 loop reads CASSFSPQTIYF. Written as DNA, the CDR3 is TGTGCCAGCAGTTTTAGCCCCCAAACCATATATTTT. The V gene is TRBV27, the J gene TRBJ1-3, with D uncertain. The germline gives CDR1 MNHEY, CDR2 SMNVEV (reference sequence). V was clipped by 3 bases and J by 10 bases, with 10 bases between them. The CDR3 is made up of 12 amino acids.

The J gene is TRBJ2-7, the V gene TRBV6-5; D call uncertain. This CDR3 spans 13 amino acids. V lost 6 bases to trimming and J lost 8 bases, with 17 bases between them. Looked up from germline, CDR1 is MNHEY and CDR2 is SVGAGI. CDR3 sequence: CASRTTTQYQQYF. The CDR3 bases are TGTGCCAGCAGAACTACAACCCAATACCAGCAGTACTTC.

CDR3 sequence (DNA): TGTGCCAGCAGTAAACGAGCCGACACGGCAGATACGCAGTATTTT. This translates into CASSKRADTADTQYF. This chain uses TRBV6-4 with TRBJ2-3, with D uncertain. Trimming stripped 5 bases from V and 4 bases from J, with 16 bases between. There are 15 residues in the CDR3. Germline CDR1 and CDR2: MRHNA and SNTAGT.

The chain links TRBV12-5 to TRBJ2-5, with 7 bases that match TRBD1. V was pared by 4 bases and J by 5 bases, with 7 bases of the junction left unmatched. The V gene's germline CDR1 is LGHNT and CDR2 FRNRAP. This CDR3 comprises 14 residues. The DNA of the CDR3 is TGTGCTAGTGGTTCCGGACAGGTTTCGGAGACCCAGTACTTC. This gives the protein CASGSGQVSETQYF.

The rearrangement joins TRBV2 to TRBJ2-5; 12 nucleotides align to TRBD1. The CDR3 runs to 14 residues. Losses at the gene ends were 11 bases for V and 5 bases for J; bases not matched to a gene: 9. CDR1 SNHLY and CDR2 FYNNEI come from the germline V gene. CDR3 in amino acids: CAGGGTGGFETQYF. The CDR3 nucleotides are TGTGCCGGCGGAGGGACAGGGGGCTTTGAGACCCAGTACTTC.

J is TRBJ2-7 and V is TRBV5-5; a weak D match, TRBD1 (6 bases). Germline values: CDR1 SGHKS, CDR2 YYEKEE (reference sequence). The CDR3 runs 13 residues. The germline V and J ends were trimmed by 4 bases and 3 bases, with 11 bases remaining between them. CDR3 sequence reads: CASSPSTGYEQYF. The CDR3, as DNA: TGTGCCAGCAGCCCCTCGACAGGCTACGAGCAGTACTTC.

The gene calls are TRBV6-1 and TRBJ2-3; TRBD2 matches 9 bases. V shed 7 bases, J shed 1 base, and the junction held 6 bases outside the gene matches. The germline CDR1 and CDR2 sequences are MNHNS and SASEGT. The CDR3 totals 15 residues. CDR3 DNA: TGTGCCAGCAAGCACCCTAGCGGGGGCACAGATACGCAGTATTTT. Its protein is CASKHPSGGTDTQYF.